This TCR beta chain was obtained from a study of neurological immune-mediated disorders. On the study more broadly: Relapsing-remitting patients made up about 90% of the roughly 35 multiple sclerosis patients, and secondary progressive patients made up 3. Study-wide findings and caveats: Sharing of CDR3 amino acid sequences among expanded clones across subjects was absent, suggesting private repertoires in all groups. Grouping of repertoires by phylogeny put those of 18 of 34 multiple sclerosis patients into a single related-CDR3 cluster, a possible signature.

Where libraries were unsorted, they were derived from 2 million PBMCs stored at -80 degrees C. V lost 0 bases and J 2 bases, leaving 8 bases between the germline ends. The CDR3 runs 14 residues. The germline gives CDR1 KGHSH, CDR2 LQKENI. TCRdb fed the 5' RACE reads into MiXCR, producing one record per CDR3 protein. The data contain 50,000 to 60,000 distinct CDR3 sequences, less than 2.5% of them singletons. This clonotype was found many times. Its antigen is as yet unknown. The receptor was derived from a man between 50 and 59 years old with multiple sclerosis. The chain recombines TRBV18 with TRBJ2-7, with D uncertain. The sample was PBMCs. As DNA, the CDR3 is TGTGCCAGCTCACCACCGCCAGCTACCTACGAGCAGTACTTC. This gives the protein CASSPPPATYEQYF.